The 18 T cell receptor beta chains in this list originate from one sample, sequenced in a study of T cell repertoires in cytomegalovirus infection. Their antigen targets remain unknown. TCRdb fed the reads into MiXCR, producing one record per CDR3 protein. In the table there are about a million distinct CDR3 sequences, 31% of which are singletons. Sequenced here: cultured CD8+ T cells from PBMCs, sampled from culture after CMV antigen stimulation. The origin of the receptors is a human donor in good health (CMV status not recorded). Some clones in this sample may be carry-over from other donors' samples.

There are many counts of this clonotype. This chain uses TRBV7-2 with TRBJ1-5, with D maybe TRBD1 (6 bases). This CDR3 is 15 amino acids long. Germline V lookup: CDR1 SGHTA, CDR2 FQGNSA. Trimming shortened V by 2 bases and J by 2 bases, and 10 bases separated the two germline ends. CDR3 nucleotide sequence: TGTGCCAGCAGCTTATGGGACACGGGCAATCAGCCCCAGCATTTT. It is translated as CASSLWDTGNQPQHF.

The rearrangement joins TRBV6-2 or TRBV6-3 to TRBJ1-1, with a tentative D call TRBD1 (6 bases). V lost 6 bases, J lost 1 base, and 15 bases lay in between. This CDR3 is 15 amino acids long. Germline V gene lookup returns CDR1 MNHEY and CDR2 SVGEGT. The DNA for the CDR3 is TGTGCCAGCAGAAATACGGACAGAGAGAACACTGAAGCTTTCTTT. This codes for CASRNTDRENTEAFF.

This clonotype was counted only a few times. The chain recombines TRBV12-3 or TRBV12-4 with TRBJ2-1; D might be TRBD1 (5 bases). The CDR3 extends over 13 amino acids. V lost 2 bases to trimming and J lost 10 bases, with 12 bases between them. Here the CDR3 reads CASSLSWGAEQFF. The CDR3 DNA reads TGTGCCAGCAGTTTATCTTGGGGCGCCGAGCAGTTCTTC.

This clonotype was found a few times. The chain joins TRBV12-3 or TRBV12-4 to TRBJ2-3, with a tentative D call TRBD1 (5 bases). CDR3 size: 14 residues. V lost 4 bases and J 3 bases, leaving 11 bases between the germline ends. The CDR3 loop is CASSSTVITDTQYF. Written as DNA, the CDR3 is TGTGCCAGCAGTTCGACAGTAATAACAGATACGCAGTATTTT.

The rearrangement uses TRBV2 and TRBJ2-1; D possibly matches TRBD1 or TRBD2 (5 bases each). CDR1 and CDR2 from the germline V gene are SNHLY and FYNNEI. The CDR3 is 15 amino acids. V was trimmed by 1 base and J by 7 bases, leaving 14 bases between them. The CDR3 nucleotides are TGTGCCAGCAGTGAAGTCGGGGTCAGGGAGAATGAGCAGTTCTTC. As protein: CASSEVGVRENEQFF.

This clonotype showed up just a few times. This CDR3 is CASSYGFYEQYF. DNA of the CDR3: TGTGCCAGCAGTTACGGGTTCTACGAGCAGTACTTC. This chain connects TRBV6-6 to TRBJ2-7; D ambiguous. The CDR3 length is 12 residues. V gave up 2 bases and J gave up 3 bases, with 5 bases separating them. Germline V CDR1 and CDR2: MNHNY, SVGAGI (reference sequence).

V is TRBV20-1 and J is TRBJ1-5; D perhaps matches TRBD1 (5 bases). Germline V gene lookup returns CDR1 DFQATT and CDR2 SNEGSKA (reference sequence). The CDR3 runs to 17 residues. V lost 0 bases and J lost 0, with 15 bases in between. In DNA, the CDR3 is TGCAGTGCTAGAGACTCCGGCGGGGGATATAGCAATCAGCCCCAGCATTTT. Its protein product is CSARDSGGGYSNQPQHF.

The CDR3 nucleotides read TGTGCCATCCGCGGGGCCTCCTACGAGCAGTACTTC. It translates to CAIRGASYEQYF. J is TRBJ2-7 and V is TRBV2; D possibly corresponds to TRBD2 (6 bases). Germline V gene lookup returns CDR1 SNHLY and CDR2 FYNNEI. This CDR3 region has 12 residues. V lost 10 bases, J lost 0 bases, and 10 bases lay in between.

The chain combines TRBV24-1 with TRBJ1-5; 8 bases are shared with TRBD1. The germline gives CDR1 KGHDR, CDR2 SFDVKD. The V segment lost 6 bases and the J segment 1 base; nucleotides outside the gene matches: 1. The CDR3 covers 14 residues. The CDR3 nucleotides are TGTGCCACCAGTACAGGGGGAAGCAATCAGCCCCAGCATTTT. This sequence encodes CATSTGGSNQPQHF.

The gene calls are TRBV5-1 and TRBJ1-2; 9 nucleotides line up with TRBD1. Unmatched junction bases numbered 9, after V lost 1 base and J lost 8 bases. This CDR3 region has 15 residues. Per germline, CDR1 SGHRS and CDR2 YFSETQ. CDR3 in amino acids: CASSLRIDRGDGYTF. CDR3 coding DNA: TGCGCCAGCAGCTTGAGGATCGACAGGGGGGACGGCTACACCTTC. The whole variable domain, remainder taken from reference TRBV5-1 and TRBJ1-2, is KAGVTQTPRYLIKTRGQQVTLSCSPISGHRSVSWYQQTPGQGLQFLFEYFSETQRNKGNFPGRFSGRQFSNSRSEMNVSTLELGDSALYLCASSLRIDRGDGYTFGSGTRLTVV.

This chain's CDR3 is CSVEDRAGGYYGYTF. The CDR3 coding sequence is TGCAGCGTTGAAGATCGGGCAGGGGGCTACTATGGCTACACCTTC. This chain joins TRBV29-1 and TRBJ1-2, with 8 nucleotides matching TRBD1. CDR3 length: 15 amino acids. Germline CDR1 and CDR2: SQVTM and ANQGSEA. The V segment lost 0 bases and the J segment 3 bases; nucleotides outside the gene matches: 6.

The CDR3 sequence is CASSPGSGGYEQYV. The CDR3 nucleotides read TGTGCCAGCAGCCCAGGGAGCGGGGGGTACGAGCAGTACGTC. This chain uses TRBV27 with TRBJ2-7; TRBD2 aligns across 9 bases. CDR1 MNHEY and CDR2 SMNVEV come from the germline V gene (reference sequence). The CDR3 totals 14 residues. V lost 6 bases to trimming and J lost 4 bases; unmatched junction nucleotides: 7.

The table lists this clonotype with a few counts. DNA of the CDR3: TGTGCCAGCAGTTTCAAAACAGGGGAGAACACCGGGGAGCTGTTTTTT. Protein product: CASSFKTGENTGELFF. The chain uses TRBV28 and TRBJ2-2; 7 positions agree with TRBD1. The V and J ends lost 3 bases and 1 base, in that order; junction bases with no gene match: 5. The germline gives CDR1 MDHEN, CDR2 SYDVKM. The CDR3 covers 16 residues.

The chain couples TRBV20-1 to TRBJ1-1, with D tentatively TRBD1 (5 bases). V dropped 3 bases and J dropped 5 bases, with 13 bases sitting between them. From germline, CDR1 is DFQATT and CDR2 SNEGSKA (reference sequence). The CDR3 sequence is 13 residues long. Here the CDR3 reads CSARPTGGTEAFF. The CDR3 nucleotides are TGCAGTGCTAGGCCCACAGGTGGGACTGAAGCTTTCTTT.

This clonotype was seen at least ten times. The J gene is TRBJ2-3, the V gene TRBV7-9; the match to TRBD1 covers 11 bases. The CDR3 is 15 amino acids. CDR1 is SEHNR, CDR2 FQNEAQ, per germline (reference sequence). After removal of 4 bases from V and 1 base from J, the junction contained 1 base not matched to a gene. CDR3 loop: CASSWTGGGTDTQYF. CDR3 coding DNA: TGTGCCAGCAGCTGGACAGGGGGCGGCACAGATACGCAGTATTTT.

The chain has TRBV6-8 and TRBJ1-4; 7 nucleotides agree with TRBD1. Germline V gene data show CDR1 as MNHGY and CDR2 as SAAAGT. The CDR3 has 14 amino acids. Unmatched junction bases numbered 6, after V lost 4 bases and J lost 7 bases. This chain's CDR3 is CASSSRDSREKLFF. In DNA form, the CDR3 reads TGTGCCAGCAGTTCCCGGGACAGTCGTGAAAAACTGTTTTTT.

This clonotype was counted between two and nine times. V and J are TRBV7-6 and TRBJ2-7, with 11 bases matching TRBD1. CDR1 is SGHVS, CDR2 FNYEAQ, per germline. The CDR3 covers 15 residues. V dropped 4 bases and J dropped 2; count of bases not matched to a gene: 4. CDR3 residues: CASSSGDRGAYEQYF. CDR3 nucleotides: TGTGCCAGCAGCTCCGGGGACAGGGGGGCCTACGAGCAGTACTTC.

This clonotype was found once. This chain uses TRBV10-3 with TRBJ1-1, with TRBD1 as a possible D gene (5 bases). Trimming removed 0 bases from V and 1 base from J, with 9 bases in between. CDR3 length: 15 residues. Looked up from germline, CDR1 is ENHRY and CDR2 is SYGVKD. The CDR3 nucleotides read TGTGCCATCAGTGAGTCTCGGGGGTCGAACACTGAAGCTTTCTTT. This sequence encodes CAISESRGSNTEAFF.